This T cell receptor (beta chain) was identified in a study of T cell repertoires in cytomegalovirus infection. In the study overall: Indicated by public TCR beta signatures were CMV infection and matching HLA type.

This clonotype came up a few times. Its antigen is currently unknown. Study-level results: CMV-specific HLA-C-restricted TCR beta clonotypes dominated the ex vivo response. Cumulative frequency (of public TCR beta family members) identified carriers of CMV plus the relevant HLA.

TCRdb used MiXCR to reprocess the reads, holding one entry per CDR3 protein. The table shows about 920,000 distinct CDR3 sequences, with approximately 31% occurring only once. The starting material was cultured CD8+ T cells from PBMCs, obtained from culture after CMV antigen stimulation. The receptor was isolated from a human donor in good health (CMV status not recorded). Some clones in this sample may be carry-over from other donors' samples.

In DNA, the CDR3 is TGTGCCAGCAGCTTAGCGGAGGGTACAGAAAATGAAAAACTGTTTTTT. The encoded protein is CASSLAEGTENEKLFF. The chain has TRBV7-8 and TRBJ1-4; D not certain. The CDR3 length is 16 residues. Germline V CDR1 and CDR2: SGHVS, FQNEAQ. Trimming shortened V by 0 bases and J by 5 bases, and 13 bases separated the two germline ends. Together with reference TRBV7-8 and TRBJ1-4, the CDR3 gives the full variable domain: GAGVSQSPRYKVAKRGQDVALRCDPISGHVSLFWYQQALGQGPEFLTYFQNEAQLDKSGLPSDRFFAERPEGSVSTLKIQRTQQEDSAVYLCASSLAEGTENEKLFFGSGTQLSVL.